There are many counts of the clone carrying this T cell receptor beta chain. This sample is drawn from a study of metastatic and nonmetastatic thyroid tumors. At the level of the study: Repertoires were compared across blood and tumor or nodule tissue from malignant and benign thyroid patients.

MiXCR reprocessed the PCR reads for TCRdb. The sample lists some 25,000 clones; 22% were seen once. Germline V gene lookup returns CDR1 MGHDK and CDR2 SYGVNS. V was pared by 6 bases and J by 8 bases, with 7 bases of the junction left unmatched. The CDR3 length is 14 residues. Each patient came to thyroid surgery without any prior treatment (of any kind). Sequencing was done on a sample of blood. The TCR originated in a female donor with papillary thyroid cancer or a benign thyroid nodule (not recorded which). Some clones in this sample may be carry-over from other donors' samples. The chain recombines TRBV25-1 with TRBJ2-1; 10 bases fit TRBD1. The CDR3: CASSARDRGHEQFF. The CDR3 coding sequence is TGTGCCAGCAGCGCCCGGGACAGGGGCCATGAGCAGTTCTTC.